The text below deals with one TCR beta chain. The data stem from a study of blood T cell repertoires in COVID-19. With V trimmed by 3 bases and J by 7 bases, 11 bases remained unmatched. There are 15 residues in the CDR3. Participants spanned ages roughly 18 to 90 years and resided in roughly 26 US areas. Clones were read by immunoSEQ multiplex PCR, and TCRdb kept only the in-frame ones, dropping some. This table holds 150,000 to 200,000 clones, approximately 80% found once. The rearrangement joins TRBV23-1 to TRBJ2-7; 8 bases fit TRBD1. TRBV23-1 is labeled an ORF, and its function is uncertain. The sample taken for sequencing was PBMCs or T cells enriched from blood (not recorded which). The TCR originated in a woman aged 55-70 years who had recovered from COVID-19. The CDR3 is CASSHLDRVRVEQYF. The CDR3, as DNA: TGCGCCAGCAGTCATCTGGACAGGGTACGTGTTGAGCAGTACTTC.